This is a list of T cell receptor beta chains from one sample in a study of cytomegalovirus exposure and HLA in healthy donors. TCRdb's table, derived via immunoSEQ multiplex PCR, lists solely in-frame clones and lacks some. Among about 210,000 clones, about 85% were seen once, and the ten largest hold about 0.22%. Sequencing used PBMCs. These receptors were taken from a girl aged 2 to 9 in good health and CMV-seronegative. Each CDR3 is given with its conserved first and last residue. D genes are given only for firm matches. Only some rows state a clone size, as once, few, many or a class for expanded clones.

TRBJ1-1,NA,TRBV30,TRBD1,CAWSTGTGATEAFF,TGTGCCTGGAGTACCGGGACAGGTGCCACTGAAGCTTTCTTT
TRBJ1-2,NA,TRBV27,NA,CASSLGAGYGYTF,TGTGCCAGCAGTTTGGGGGCGGGCTATGGCTACACCTTC
TRBJ2-7,NA,TRBV25-1,NA,CASTETSIGGHYEQYF,TGTGCCAGCACCGAGACTAGTATCGGGGGTCACTACGAGCAGTACTTC
TRBJ1-1,NA,TRBV9,TRBD1,CASSAAGGTEAFF,TGTGCCAGCAGCGCAGCAGGGGGCACTGAAGCTTTCTTT
TRBJ1-1,NA,TRBV29-1,TRBD1,CSAIPRDRGRTEAFF,TGCAGCGCCATTCCTCGGGACAGGGGGAGAACTGAAGCTTTCTTT
TRBJ2-1,NA,TRBV27,NA,CASSQGKRNYNEQFF,TGTGCCAGCAGCCAGGGGAAACGGAACTACAATGAGCAGTTCTTC
TRBJ1-3,NA,TRBV7-9,NA,CASSLGAQYRTIYF,TGTGCCAGCAGCTTAGGGGCGCAGTATCGCACCATATATTTT
TRBJ2-7,NA,TRBV5-1,NA,CASSLRGSYEQYF,TGCGCCAGCAGCTTGAGGGGTTCCTACGAGCAGTACTTC
TRBJ1-4,few,TRBV7-6,NA,CASSLLTGIRDEKLFF,TGTGCCAGCAGCTTGTTGACCGGGATCCGGGATGAAAAACTGTTTTTT
TRBJ2-7,NA,TRBV5-4,TRBD1,CASSFKTGGNEQYF,TGTGCCAGCAGCTTTAAGACAGGGGGCAACGAGCAGTACTTC
TRBJ2-5,NA,TRBV10-2,NA,CASSELRTGILKTQYF,TGCGCCAGCAGTGAGCTCCGGACGGGGATTTTGAAGACCCAGTACTTC
TRBJ2-5,NA,TRBV25-1,NA,CASSELTPGFVGTQYF,TGTGCCAGCAGTGAATTAACCCCAGGGTTCGTAGGGACCCAGTACTTC
TRBJ1-2,NA,TRBV10-3,NA,CAISESSRGRNGYTF,TGTGCCATCAGTGAGTCGAGCAGGGGACGAAATGGCTACACCTTC
TRBJ2-7,NA,TRBV2,NA,CASSGAGAYYEQYF,TGTGCCAGCAGCGGCGCAGGGGCCTACTACGAGCAGTACTTC
TRBJ1-3,once,TRBV4-1,TRBD1,CASSQVGQGRRDTIYF,TGCGCCAGCAGCCAAGTAGGACAGGGGAGGAGGGACACCATATATTTT
TRBJ2-7,once,TRBV11-2,TRBD2,CASSLWGLADYEQYF,TGTGCCAGCAGCCTATGGGGACTAGCGGACTACGAGCAGTACTTC
TRBJ2-7,NA,TRBV7-6,TRBD1,CASSLKTGEGGEQYF,TGTGCCAGCAGCTTGAAGACAGGGGAAGGTGGCGAGCAGTACTTC
TRBJ1-1,NA,TRBV6-5,NA,CASRPQGLNTEAFF,TGTGCCAGCAGGCCACAGGGCTTGAACACTGAAGCTTTCTTT
TRBJ2-5,NA,TRBV9,TRBD2,CASSVGNSGGAGETQYF,TGTGCCAGCAGCGTAGGGAACAGCGGGGGGGCGGGGGAGACCCAGTACTTC
TRBJ2-5,NA,TRBV7-2,TRBD1,CASSLVVVQGQTQYF,TGTGCCAGCAGCTTAGTGGTCGTACAGGGGCAGACCCAGTACTTC
TRBJ2-1,once,TRBV25-1,TRBD2,CASSELGSGRLTEQFF,TGTGCCAGCAGTGAACTTGGTAGCGGGAGATTGACTGAGCAGTTCTTC
TRBJ2-7,NA,TRBV7-2,TRBD2,CASSSRASGTSSYEQYF,TGTGCCAGCAGCTCCCGGGCCTCCGGGACTAGCTCTTACGAGCAGTACTTC
TRBJ1-1,once,TRBV6-5,NA,CASSYSTGGWGTEAFF,TGTGCCAGCAGTTACTCGACGGGGGGCTGGGGCACTGAAGCTTTCTTT
TRBJ2-7,once,TRBV1,NA,CTLPPGLAGFVYEQYF,TGCACCCTACCCCCGGGACTAGCGGGATTTGTATACGAGCAGTACTTC
TRBJ2-5,NA,TRBV11-2,TRBD1,CASSPNRTGGDETQYF,TGTGCCAGCAGCCCCAACCGGACAGGGGGCGATGAGACCCAGTACTTC
TRBJ2-1,few,TRBV19,TRBD2,CASSNLAVSYNEQFF,TGTGCCAGTAGTAATCTAGCGGTCTCCTACAATGAGCAGTTCTTC
TRBJ1-2,NA,TRBV27,TRBD1,CASSTGGAYGYTF,TGTGCCAGCAGTACAGGGGGCGCGTATGGCTACACCTTC
TRBJ2-1,NA,TRBV4-1,TRBD2,CASSQGYGGRAEQFF,TGCGCCAGCAGCCAAGGGTATGGCGGGAGGGCTGAGCAGTTCTTC
TRBJ2-7,NA,TRBV7-9,NA,CASSLSVYEQYF,TGTGCCAGCAGCTTATCGGTCTACGAGCAGTACTTC
TRBJ2-7,NA,TRBV5-8,NA,CASSLAGGHWYEQYF,TGTGCCAGCAGCTTGGCCGGCGGACACTGGTACGAGCAGTACTTC
TRBJ2-1,few,TRBV11-2,TRBD2,CASSLTGGPNNEQFF,TGTGCCAGCAGCTTAACGGGGGGGCCCAACAATGAGCAGTTCTTC
TRBJ2-7,NA,TRBV4-1,TRBD2,CASSPSGTDFYEQYF,TGCGCCAGCAGCCCTAGCGGGACTGACTTCTACGAGCAGTACTTC
TRBJ2-7,NA,TRBV27,NA,CASSLSERYEQYF,TGTGCCAGCAGTTTATCTGAGCGGTACGAGCAGTACTTC
TRBJ1-3,few,TRBV4-1,NA,CASSPGQRRNTIYF,TGCGCCAGCAGCCCAGGACAGAGGAGAAACACCATATATTTT
TRBJ1-3,NA,TRBV10-3,TRBD1,CAISDGTGAGNTIYF,TGTGCCATCAGCGACGGGACAGGTGCTGGAAACACCATATATTTT
TRBJ2-7,NA,TRBV27,TRBD2,CASRLAGPSYEQYF,TGTGCCAGCAGACTAGCGGGCCCCTCCTACGAGCAGTACTTC
TRBJ2-5,NA,TRBV5-1,NA,CASSLETRGLQGKTQYF,TGCGCCAGCAGCTTGGAAACTCGGGGACTCCAAGGAAAGACCCAGTACTTC
TRBJ1-6,once,TRBV5-8,NA,CASGNRDSPLHF,TGTGCCAGCGGTAACAGGGATTCACCCCTCCACTTT
TRBJ1-2,NA,TRBV7-2,TRBD1,CASSIRGQGFYGYTF,TGTGCCAGCAGCATAAGGGGACAGGGCTTCTATGGCTACACCTTC
TRBJ1-1,few,TRBV6-5,TRBD1,CASSYSQGDTEAFF,TGTGCCAGCAGTTACTCCCAGGGGGACACTGAAGCTTTCTTT
TRBJ2-2,NA,TRBV13,TRBD1,CASSLGNTGVGELFF,TGTGCCAGCAGCTTAGGCAACACAGGGGTCGGGGAGCTGTTTTTT
TRBJ2-5,NA,TRBV18,TRBD2,CASSIGGGQETQYF,TGTGCCAGCTCAATTGGGGGGGGCCAAGAGACCCAGTACTTC
TRBJ2-7,NA,TRBV15,TRBD2,CATSASGGRGAYEQYF,TGTGCCACCAGCGCTAGCGGGGGGCGAGGGGCCTACGAGCAGTACTTC
TRBJ2-3,NA,TRBV7-9,TRBD2,CASSLAKKVLAGTDTQYF,TGTGCCAGCAGCTTAGCTAAAAAAGTACTAGCGGGCACAGATACGCAGTATTTT
TRBJ1-6,NA,TRBV5-4,NA,CASSLRPDSYHRPLHF,TGTGCCAGCAGCTTACGGCCCGACAGCTACCACCGGCCCCTCCACTTT
TRBJ1-1,NA,TRBV5-1,NA,CASSLQQQGNTEAFF,TGCGCCAGCAGCTTGCAACAACAGGGAAACACTGAAGCTTTCTTT
TRBJ2-7,NA,TRBV19,NA,CASRTQNYEQYF,TGTGCCAGTAGAACCCAGAACTACGAGCAGTACTTC
TRBJ1-2,NA,TRBV7-9,NA,CASSLRMNRVSYGYTF,TGTGCCAGCAGCCTCCGAATGAACAGGGTTAGCTATGGCTACACCTTC
TRBJ2-7,few,TRBV2,NA,CASNLEYEQYF,TGTGCCAGCAACCTAGAATACGAGCAGTACTTC
TRBJ2-7,NA,TRBV5-1,TRBD1,CASSFTGGPYEQYF,TGCGCCAGCAGCTTTACAGGGGGACCCTACGAGCAGTACTTC
TRBJ1-1,NA,TRBV5-1,NA,CASSLRQNDWNTEAFF,TGCGCCAGCAGCTTGAGGCAAAATGACTGGAACACTGAAGCTTTCTTT
TRBJ1-1,NA,TRBV2,NA,CASSEAWRTEAFF,TGTGCCAGCAGTGAAGCGTGGCGGACTGAAGCTTTCTTT